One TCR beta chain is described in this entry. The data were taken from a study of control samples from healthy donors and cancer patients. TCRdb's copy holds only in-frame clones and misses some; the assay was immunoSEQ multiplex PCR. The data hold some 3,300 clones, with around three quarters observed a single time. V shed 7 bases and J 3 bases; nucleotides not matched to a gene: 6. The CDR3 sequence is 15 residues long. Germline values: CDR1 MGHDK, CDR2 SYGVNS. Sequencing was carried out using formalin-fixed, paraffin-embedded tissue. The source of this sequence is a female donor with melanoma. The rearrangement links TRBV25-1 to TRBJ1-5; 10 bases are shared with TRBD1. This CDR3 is CASNDDRGPNQPQHF. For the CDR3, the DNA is TGTGCCAGCAATGATGACAGGGGGCCCAATCAGCCCCAGCATTTT.